The clone carrying this T cell receptor (beta chain) came up once. The data were produced by immunoSEQ multiplex PCR, yet TCRdb's version contains in-frame clones alone and is incomplete. The sample contains about a million clones, around 74% of which appear only once. The data stem from a study of shared clonotypes between healthy human individuals. Germline V gives CDR1 SGHDN, CDR2 FVKESK. The J segment lost 4 bases and the V segment lost 0 bases, leaving 8 bases of the junction unmatched. This CDR3 is 16 amino acids long. The clonotype was recovered from a young man in good health. The sample comprised memory CD4+ T cells sorted from blood. The subset denotes: CD45RA-negative fraction. This rearrangement joins TRBV14 to TRBJ1-2; the match to TRBD1 covers 7 bases. In DNA form, the CDR3 reads TGTGCCAGCAGCCAAGACTACCTACAGGGGTCCTATGGCTACACCTTC. It is translated as CASSQDYLQGSYGYTF.